The T cell receptor beta chain under discussion was sequenced for a study of regulatory T cells in long-lasting Graves disease. This clonotype was seen repeatedly, ten times or more. Its antigen is not known. Building of the TCR beta libraries involved iRepertoire HTBI primers and Arm-PCR of CDR3 regions. MiXCR, run by TCRdb on the multiplex PCR reads, gives a single entry per CDR3 protein. Altogether some 500,000 distinct CDR3 sequences are present, approximately 13% being singletons, with the ten largest covering about 10%. CDR1 and CDR2 (germline): SGHTA, FQGTGA. V dropped 4 bases and J dropped 4; count of bases not matched to a gene: 4. This CDR3 contains 14 residues. Study-wide results and caveats: The study found lower TCR diversity in persistent Graves' patients than in newly diagnosed ones.

The time point is: newly diagnosed GD, antithyroid drugs for less than 3 months. The TCR library was made from RNA that had been extracted from PBMCs in TRIzol. This same sample was also taken into another study, of T cells in Graves' hyperthyroidism and ophthalmopathy. From that second work: Among thyroid clonotypes expanded above 0.001, most also appeared in blood.

The TCR originated in a man aged 25 to 45 with Graves disease. The source was peripheral blood mononuclear cells (PBMCs), collected at new diagnosis, from a patient treated with antithyroid drugs. The J gene is TRBJ2-5, the V gene TRBV7-3; TRBD2 matches at 9 bases. Here the CDR3 reads CASSYAGGGETQYF. For the CDR3, the DNA is TGTGCCAGCAGCTACGCGGGAGGGGGAGAGACCCAGTACTTC.